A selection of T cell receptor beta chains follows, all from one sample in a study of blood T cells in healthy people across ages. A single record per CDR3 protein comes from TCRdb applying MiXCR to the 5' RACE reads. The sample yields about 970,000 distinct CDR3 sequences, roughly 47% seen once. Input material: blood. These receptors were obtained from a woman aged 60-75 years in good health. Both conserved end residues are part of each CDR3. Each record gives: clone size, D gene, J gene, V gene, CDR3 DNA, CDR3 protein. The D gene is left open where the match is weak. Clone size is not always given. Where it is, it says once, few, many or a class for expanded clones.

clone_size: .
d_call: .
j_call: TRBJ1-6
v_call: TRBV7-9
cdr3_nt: TGTGCCAGCAGCTTAGATGCCGCAGGTCCCAATTCACCCCTCCACTTT
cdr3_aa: CASSLDAAGPNSPLHF

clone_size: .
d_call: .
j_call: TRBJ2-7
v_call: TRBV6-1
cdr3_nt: TGTGCCAGCAGTGTCTGGCATACCTCCTACGAGCAGTACTTC
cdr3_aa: CASSVWHTSYEQYF

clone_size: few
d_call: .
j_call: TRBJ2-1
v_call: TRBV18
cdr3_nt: TGTGCCAGCTCACCACCCATTAGGAGGGGCAATGAGCAGTTCTTC
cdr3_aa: CASSPPIRRGNEQFF

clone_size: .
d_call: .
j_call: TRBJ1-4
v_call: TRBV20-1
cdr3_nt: TGCAGTGCTAGAGATTTGACAGATGAAAAACTGTTTTTT
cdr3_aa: CSARDLTDEKLFF

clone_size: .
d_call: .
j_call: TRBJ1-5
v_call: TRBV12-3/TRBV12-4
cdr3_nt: TGTGCCAGCAACCGGGACGGCCAGAATCAGCCCCAGCATTTT
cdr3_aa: CASNRDGQNQPQHF

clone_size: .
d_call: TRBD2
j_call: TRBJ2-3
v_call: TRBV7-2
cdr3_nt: TGTGCCAGCAGCTTGCGACTAGCGGGAGTATCAGATACGCAGTATTTT
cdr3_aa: CASSLRLAGVSDTQYF

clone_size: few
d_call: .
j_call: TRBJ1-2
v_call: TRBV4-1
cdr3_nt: TGCGCCAGCAGCCAAGATAGGGGGGACGGCTACACCTTC
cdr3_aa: CASSQDRGDGYTF

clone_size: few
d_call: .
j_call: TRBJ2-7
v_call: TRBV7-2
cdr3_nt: TGTGCCAGCAGTCGCGAGACTAGAAAGGCCAATGAGCAGTACTTC
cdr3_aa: CASSRETRKANEQYF

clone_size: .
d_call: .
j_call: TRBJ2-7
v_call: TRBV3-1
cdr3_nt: TGTGCCAGCAGCCAGGCCCTTTGGTACGAGCAGTACTTC
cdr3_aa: CASSQALWYEQYF

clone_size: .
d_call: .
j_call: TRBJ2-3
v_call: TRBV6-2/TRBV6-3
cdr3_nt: TGTGCCAGCAGTTACGAACAGCACTTCAAGGATACGCAGTATTTT
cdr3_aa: CASSYEQHFKDTQYF

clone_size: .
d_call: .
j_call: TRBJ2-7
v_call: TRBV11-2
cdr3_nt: TGTGCCAGCAGCTCCCCTCTGAGCTACGAGCAGTACTTC
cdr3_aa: CASSSPLSYEQYF

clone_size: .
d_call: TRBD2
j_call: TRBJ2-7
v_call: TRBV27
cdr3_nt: TGTGCCAGCACTCGGACTAGCGGGATTCCTTACGAGCAGTACTTC
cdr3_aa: CASTRTSGIPYEQYF

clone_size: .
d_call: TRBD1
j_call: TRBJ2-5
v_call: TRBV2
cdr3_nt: TGTGCCAGCCGACAGGGGATGGAGACCCAGTACTTC
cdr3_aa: CASRQGMETQYF

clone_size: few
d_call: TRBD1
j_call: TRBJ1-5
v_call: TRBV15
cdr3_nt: TGTGCCACCAGCGAGACAGGGGGCGGAAATCAGCCCCAGCATTTT
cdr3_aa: CATSETGGGNQPQHF

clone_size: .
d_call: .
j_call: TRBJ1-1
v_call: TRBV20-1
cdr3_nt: TGCAGTGCTAATCTCGCCGGACTGGGCACTGAAGCTTTCTTT
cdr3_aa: CSANLAGLGTEAFF

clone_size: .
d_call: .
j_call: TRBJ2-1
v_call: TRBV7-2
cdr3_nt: TGTGCCAGCAGCTTAGATCGACAGCCCTACAATGAGCAGTTCTTC
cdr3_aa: CASSLDRQPYNEQFF

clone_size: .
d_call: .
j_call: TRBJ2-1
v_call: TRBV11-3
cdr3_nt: TGTGCCAGCAGCTTATCCTACCCCTATAGCATGGGGTCCTACAATGAGCAGTTCTTC
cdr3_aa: CASSLSYPYSMGSYNEQFF

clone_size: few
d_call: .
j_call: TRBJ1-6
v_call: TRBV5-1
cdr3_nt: TGCGCCAGCAGCTTTTTGGATTCACCCCTCCACTTT
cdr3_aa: CASSFLDSPLHF

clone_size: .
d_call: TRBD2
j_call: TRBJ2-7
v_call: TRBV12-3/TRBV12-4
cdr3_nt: TGTGCCAGCAGTTTTAGCGGGAGGGGCGAGCAGTACTTC
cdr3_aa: CASSFSGRGEQYF

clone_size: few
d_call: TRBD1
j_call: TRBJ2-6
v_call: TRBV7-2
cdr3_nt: TGTGCCAGCAGCCTTGGGACAGTCCGCCTTTCTGGGGCCAACGTCCTGACTTTC
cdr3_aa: CASSLGTVRLSGANVLTF

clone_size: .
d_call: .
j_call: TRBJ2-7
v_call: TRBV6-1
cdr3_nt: TGTGCCAGCAGTGTAGGACAGCATCGGGCAAATACACGACAGTACTTC
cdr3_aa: CASSVGQHRANTRQYF

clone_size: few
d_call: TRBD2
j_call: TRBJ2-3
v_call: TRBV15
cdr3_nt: TGTGCCACCAGCAGAGATCCTAGCGGGAAGGATACGCAGTATTTT
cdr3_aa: CATSRDPSGKDTQYF

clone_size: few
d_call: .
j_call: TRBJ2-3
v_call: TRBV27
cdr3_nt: TGTGCCAGCAGCCCCACAGGGTTCGGGACGCAGTATTTT
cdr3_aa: CASSPTGFGTQYF

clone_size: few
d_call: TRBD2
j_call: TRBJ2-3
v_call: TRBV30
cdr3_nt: TGTGCCTGGAGTGGGGCCGAGGGAGGGCCACATACGCAGTATTTT
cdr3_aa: CAWSGAEGGPHTQYF

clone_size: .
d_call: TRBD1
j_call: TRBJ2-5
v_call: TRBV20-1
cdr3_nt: TGCAGTGCTAGTCCTGCAGGGACAGGGGGGAGGGAGACCCAGTACTTC
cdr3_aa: CSASPAGTGGRETQYF

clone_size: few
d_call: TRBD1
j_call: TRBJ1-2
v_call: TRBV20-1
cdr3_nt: TGCAGTGCTCCGACCCACAGGGGGCTTGGCTATGGCTACACCTTC
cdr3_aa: CSAPTHRGLGYGYTF

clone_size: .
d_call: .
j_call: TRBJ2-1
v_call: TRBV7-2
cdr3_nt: TGTGCCAGCAGCTGGGAACTCGGGGATGGGCAGTTCTTC
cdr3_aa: CASSWELGDGQFF

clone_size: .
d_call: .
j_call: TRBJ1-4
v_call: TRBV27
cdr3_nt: TGTGCCAGCAAGGGTGCTAATGAAAAACTGTTTTTT
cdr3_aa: CASKGANEKLFF

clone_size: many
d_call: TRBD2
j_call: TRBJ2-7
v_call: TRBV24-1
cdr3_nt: TGTGCCACCAGTGAAGGAGGGACTAGCGGGACCTTTGAGCAGTACTTC
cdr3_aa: CATSEGGTSGTFEQYF

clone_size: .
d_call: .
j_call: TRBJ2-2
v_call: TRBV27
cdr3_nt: TGTGCCAGCAGTCCCTCGGGCCAGTTTGTCGCCGGGGAGCTGTTTTTT
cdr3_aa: CASSPSGQFVAGELFF

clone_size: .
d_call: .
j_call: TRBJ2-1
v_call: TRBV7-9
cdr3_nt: TGTGCCAGCACCGGGACTTCCACCTACAATGAGCAGTTCTTC
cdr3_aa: CASTGTSTYNEQFF

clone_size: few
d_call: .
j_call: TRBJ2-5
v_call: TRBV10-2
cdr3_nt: TGCGCCACTGGCCTAGTTCTCTCGGGGACCCAGTACTTC
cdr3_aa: CATGLVLSGTQYF

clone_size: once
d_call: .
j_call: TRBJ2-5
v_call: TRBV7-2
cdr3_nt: TGTGCCAGCAGCGATCCGGACCAAGAGACCCAGTACTTC
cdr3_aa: CASSDPDQETQYF

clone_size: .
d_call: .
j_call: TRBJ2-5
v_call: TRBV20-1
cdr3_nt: TGCAGTGCTAATAAACCGGGACCCGGAGAGACCCAGTACTTC
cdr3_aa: CSANKPGPGETQYF

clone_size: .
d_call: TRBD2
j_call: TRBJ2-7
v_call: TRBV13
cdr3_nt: TGTGCCAGCAGCAGCCTGGGACTAGCGGGAGCCCACTACGAGCAGTACTTC
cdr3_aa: CASSSLGLAGAHYEQYF

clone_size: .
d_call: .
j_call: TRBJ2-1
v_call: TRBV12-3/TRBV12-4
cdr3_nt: TGTGCCAGCATTAGGGGAGTTAGTGAGCAGTTCTTC
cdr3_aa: CASIRGVSEQFF